This entry is about one TCR beta chain. The CDR3 spans 15 residues. Trimming left V 7 bases short and J 7 bases short, with 22 bases between. Germline CDR1 is ENHRY and CDR2 is SYGVKD. The data belong to a study of technical replicates of blood from several donors. Profiled with immunoSEQ multiplex PCR; TCRdb holds only in-frame clones, not every one. This table holds about 67,000 clones, about 97% found once. The receptor was isolated from a human donor in good health. The sequenced material came from T cells isolated from PBMCs. V is TRBV10-3 and J is TRBJ2-5; D is perhaps TRBD1 (6 bases). In nucleotides, the CDR3 is TGTGCCATCACCTACGGGGACACCCTAGGGGGGACCCAGTACTTC. Its translation is CAITYGDTLGGTQYF.